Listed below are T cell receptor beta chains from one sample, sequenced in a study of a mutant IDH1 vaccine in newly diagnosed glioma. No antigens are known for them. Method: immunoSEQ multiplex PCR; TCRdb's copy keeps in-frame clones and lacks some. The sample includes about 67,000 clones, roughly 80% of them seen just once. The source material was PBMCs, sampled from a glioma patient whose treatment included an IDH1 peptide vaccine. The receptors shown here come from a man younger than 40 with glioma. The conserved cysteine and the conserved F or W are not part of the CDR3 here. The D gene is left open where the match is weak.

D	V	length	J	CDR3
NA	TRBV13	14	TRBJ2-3	ASSSRGQRSTDTQY
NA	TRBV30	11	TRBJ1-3	AWAKGSGNTIY
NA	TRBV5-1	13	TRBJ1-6	ASSLDPSGNSPLH
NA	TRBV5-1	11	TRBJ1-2	ASSLQGTDGYT
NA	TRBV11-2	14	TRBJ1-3	ASSPARGRERDTIY
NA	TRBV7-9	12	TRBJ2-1	ASRQGGGPREQF
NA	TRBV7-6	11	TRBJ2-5	ASSLWGRETQY
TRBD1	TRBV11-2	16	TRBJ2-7	ASSLEPGRQGALYEQY
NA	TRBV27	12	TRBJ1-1	ASSFGRADTEAF
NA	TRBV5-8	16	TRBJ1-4	ASRPGEVEVSTNEKLF
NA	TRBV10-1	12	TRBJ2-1	ASSESRGTTEQF
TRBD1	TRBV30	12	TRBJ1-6	AWRVRDRGSPLH
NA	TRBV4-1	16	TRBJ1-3	ASSREWETPFFGNTIY
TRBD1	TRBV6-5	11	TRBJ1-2	ASSRTGIYGYT
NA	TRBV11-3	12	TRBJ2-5	ASSLIGGHETQY
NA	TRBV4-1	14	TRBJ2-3	ASSQDNRGKTDTQY
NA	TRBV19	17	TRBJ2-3	ASSMRRVDTLPSTDTQY